Following are 27 T cell receptor beta chains from one sample sequenced in a study of OX40 agonist ivuxolimab in advanced cancers. Some clones are missing from TCRdb's copy, which holds only in-frame ones; the method was immunoSEQ multiplex PCR. Among about 76,000 clones listed, 85% were seen once. The sequencing here drew on CD4+ or CD8+ T cells sorted from blood, taken in a trial of the OX40 agonist ivuxolimab. The receptors shown here come from an adult with an advanced solid tumor such as melanoma, head and neck, liver or kidney cancer.

The sample holds one count of this clone. The chain joins TRBV20-1 to TRBJ2-7; the D gene is possibly TRBD2 (5 bases). The CDR3 totals 11 residues. V lost 5 bases and J 2 bases, leaving 7 bases between the germline ends. Germline V gene data show CDR1 as DFQATT and CDR2 as SNEGSKA (reference sequence). The CDR3 bases are TGCAGTGCTGGGAGAACCTACGAGCAGTACTTC. Amino acid sequence: CSAGRTYEQYF.

The genes are TRBV28 and TRBJ1-3, with TRBD1 identical over 8 bases. V shed 5 bases, J shed 4 bases, and the junction held 7 bases outside the gene matches. Germline lookup yields CDR1 MDHEN and CDR2 SYDVKM. This CDR3 has 15 residues. The CDR3 coding sequence is TGTGCCAGCAGTCCCTGGACAGGGACAGGAAACACCATATATTTT. Amino acids: CASSPWTGTGNTIYF.

In this sample, this clone turned up once. V is TRBV5-1 and J is TRBJ1-3, with 8 bases aligning to TRBD1. Trimming removed 2 bases from V and 4 bases from J; junction bases left unmatched: 5. Looked up from germline, CDR1 is SGHRS and CDR2 is YFSETQ. CDR3 length: 15 amino acids. CDR3 sequence: CASSFGQGVGNTIYF. CDR3 DNA sequence: TGCGCCAGCAGCTTCGGACAGGGTGTAGGAAACACCATATATTTT.

V usage is TRBV19 and J usage is TRBJ2-3; 9 bases match TRBD2. V was clipped by 3 bases and J by 3 bases; unmatched bases: 7. The CDR3 runs to 16 residues. Germline V gene data show CDR1 as LNHDA and CDR2 as SQIVND (reference sequence). The CDR3 reads CASSMLAGSGTDTQYF. In DNA, the CDR3 is TGTGCCAGTAGTATGCTAGCGGGAAGTGGGACAGATACGCAGTATTTT.

The rearrangement uses TRBV13 and TRBJ1-5; D gene unclear. CDR1 is PRHDT, CDR2 FYEKMQ, per germline (reference sequence). Trimming pared 4 bases from V and 3 bases from J, leaving 10 bases between. This CDR3 region has 14 residues. The DNA for the CDR3 is TGTGCCAGCAGCTCACGGCCTACCAATCAGCCCCAGCATTTT. Residues: CASSSRPTNQPQHF.

CDR3 region: CATSSRTGTSVDEQFF. The CDR3, as DNA: TGTGCCACCAGCAGCCGAACCGGGACTAGCGTGGATGAGCAGTTCTTC. The rearrangement links TRBV15 to TRBJ2-1; the match to TRBD2 covers 10 bases. Trimming took 3 bases from V and 8 from J; bases not matched to a gene: 10. The CDR3 has 16 amino acids. The V gene's germline CDR1 is LNHNV and CDR2 YYDKDF (reference sequence). The full variable domain, rest sourced from reference TRBV15 and TRBJ2-1, is DAMVIQNPRYQVTQFGKPVTLSCSQTLNHNVMYWYQQKSSQAPKLLFHYYDKDFNNEADTPDNFQSRRPNTSFCFLDIRSPGLGDTAMYLCATSSRTGTSVDEQFFGPGTRLTVL.

The V gene is TRBV2, the J gene TRBJ1-4; D may be TRBD1 (5 bases). V shed 4 bases and J shed 8 bases, with 20 bases lying between them. Per germline, CDR1 SNHLY and CDR2 FYNNEI. This CDR3 region has 16 residues. The CDR3 DNA follows: TGTGCCAGCAGTGGCCAAGGGGTAGGGGTTGGAGAAAAACTGTTTTTT. Translated, it gives CASSGQGVGVGEKLFF.

The genes are TRBV6-6 and TRBJ2-3, with D hard to call. Germline CDR1 reads MNHNY; CDR2 reads SVGAGI (reference sequence). Trimming cost V 6 bases and J 8 bases, with 21 bases left between them. The CDR3 consists of 15 residues. The CDR3 DNA sequence: TGTGCCAGCAGGGAAGAGATCCGTTCCTTCAGTACGCAGTATTTT. Protein: CASREEIRSFSTQYF.

The chain is built from TRBV11-2 and TRBJ1-6, with 9 nucleotides matching TRBD1. V shed 5 bases and J 6 bases; nucleotides not matched to a gene: 8. Germline V gene lookup returns CDR1 SGHAT and CDR2 FQNNGV. The CDR3 sequence is 16 residues long. As DNA, the CDR3 is TGTGCCAGCAGCCAACTGGGGACAGGGTCTAATTCACCCCTCCACTTT. Protein product: CASSQLGTGSNSPLHF.

The CDR3 sequence: CASSLRGTGNNEQFF. As DNA, the CDR3 is TGTGCCAGCAGCCTAAGGGGGACAGGGAACAATGAGCAGTTCTTC. The chain couples TRBV14 to TRBJ2-1; 9 nucleotides agree with TRBD1. The V gene's germline CDR1 is SGHDN and CDR2 FVKESK. CDR3 length: 15 residues. The V gene end was trimmed by 4 bases and the J gene end by 5 bases; junction bases not matched to a gene: 6.

This chain connects TRBV5-4 to TRBJ2-2; 13 nucleotides agree with TRBD2. V gave up 4 bases and J gave up 7 bases; unmatched junction bases: 13. Per the germline V gene, CDR1 is SGHNT and CDR2 is YYREEE (reference sequence). The CDR3 spans 18 residues. CDR3 loop: CASSPPGTSGAGVGELFF. CDR3 nucleotides: TGTGCCAGCAGCCCGCCCGGGACTAGCGGGGCCGGGGTCGGGGAGCTGTTTTTT. Combining the CDR3 with reference TRBV5-4 and TRBJ2-2 gives the whole variable domain ETGVTQSPTHLIKTRGQQVTLRCSSQSGHNTVSWYQQALGQGPQFIFQYYREEENGRGNFPPRFSGLQFPNYSSELNVNALELDDSALYLCASSPPGTSGAGVGELFFGEGSRLTVL.

This rearrangement joins TRBV7-2 to TRBJ1-6; 7 bases are a match to TRBD1. V trimming: 3 bases; J trimming: 9 bases; junction bases outside the gene matches: 11. CDR1 is SGHTA and CDR2 is FQGNSA in the germline V gene. The CDR3 is 16 amino acids. This chain's CDR3 is CASSFESQGVGSPLHF. In nucleotides, the CDR3 is TGTGCCAGCAGCTTTGAATCCCAGGGGGTTGGTTCACCCCTCCACTTT.

Regarding this clone: One end of the junction varies from germline; a read error may be responsible. V usage is TRBV27 and J usage is TRBJ1-1; D perhaps matches TRBD1 (5 bases). Germline CDR1 reads MNHEY; CDR2 reads SMNVEV (reference sequence). CDR3 length: 13 residues. CDR3: CASSEGVNIEAFF. The CDR3, as DNA: TGTGCCAGCAGTGAAGGGGTGAACATTGAAGCTTTCTTT.

The sample holds one count of this clone. The gene calls are TRBV5-4 and TRBJ2-5; TRBD2 aligns across 12 bases. This CDR3 has 15 residues. Germline V gene lookup returns CDR1 SGHNT and CDR2 YYREEE (reference sequence). The junction had 6 bases not matched to a gene; V was cut back by 3 bases and J by 6 bases. The CDR3 region is CASSSTSGGWKTQYF. CDR3 coding DNA: TGTGCCAGCAGCTCCACTAGCGGGGGGTGGAAGACCCAGTACTTC.

The CDR3 bases are TGTGCCTGGAGTGTTGACGGGAATCAGCCCCAGCATTTT. It translates to CAWSVDGNQPQHF. The chain is built from TRBV30 and TRBJ1-5; no definite D call. Germline V lookup: CDR1 GTSNPN, CDR2 SVGIG (reference sequence). V lost 0 bases and J 4 bases, leaving 7 bases between the germline ends. CDR3 length: 13 residues.

The rearrangement joins TRBV2 to TRBJ1-2; tentatively, D is TRBD1 (5 bases). The germline gives CDR1 SNHLY, CDR2 FYNNEI. Trimming left V 9 bases short and J 8 bases short, with 22 bases between. This CDR3 region has 14 residues. The CDR3 spells CARGARASPLGYTF. In nucleotides, the CDR3 is TGTGCCAGAGGGGCAAGGGCGTCCCCTTTAGGCTACACCTTC.

The gene calls are TRBV27 and TRBJ1-1; D not resolved. The CDR3 is 14 residues long. The germline V and J ends were trimmed by 2 bases and 3 bases, with 10 bases remaining between them. Germline V gene data show CDR1 as MNHEY and CDR2 as SMNVEV (reference sequence). This CDR3 is CASSLREEDTEAFF. CDR3 DNA sequence: TGTGCCAGCAGTTTAAGGGAGGAGGACACTGAAGCTTTCTTT.

V gene TRBV5-1 combines with J gene TRBJ2-7, with 11 bases aligning to TRBD2. Germline V CDR1 and CDR2: SGHRS, YFSETQ. This CDR3 has 15 residues. The J segment lost 3 bases and the V segment lost 0 bases, leaving 2 bases of the junction unmatched. CDR3 sequence reads: CASSLVAGGLYEQYF. In DNA form, the CDR3 reads TGCGCCAGCAGCTTGGTAGCGGGAGGGCTCTACGAGCAGTACTTC. The entire variable domain, with the rest obtained from reference TRBV5-1 and TRBJ2-7, is as follows: KAGVTQTPRYLIKTRGQQVTLSCSPISGHRSVSWYQQTPGQGLQFLFEYFSETQRNKGNFPGRFSGRQFSNSRSEMNVSTLELGDSALYLCASSLVAGGLYEQYFGPGTRLTVT.

For the CDR3, the DNA is TGTGCCAGCAGCTTGATGACCATTGGGATCTACGAGCAGTACTTC. Translating gives CASSLMTIGIYEQYF. V usage is TRBV5-5 and J usage is TRBJ2-7; D is unclear. The CDR3 consists of 15 residues. V shed 1 base and J shed 3 bases, with 14 bases lying between them. Germline CDR1 SGHKS, CDR2 YYEKEE (reference sequence).

The CDR3: CASSLYSTGELFF. CDR3 sequence (DNA): TGCGCCAGCAGCTTGTACAGTACCGGGGAGCTGTTTTTT. The chain recombines TRBV5-1 with TRBJ2-2; D ambiguous. Trimming left V 1 base short and J 5 bases short, with 6 bases between. Germline CDR1 SGHRS, CDR2 YFSETQ. The CDR3 runs 13 residues.

The chain is built from TRBV28 and TRBJ2-7; no clear D gene. The CDR3 has 12 residues. V lost 5 bases to trimming and J lost 3 bases, with 8 bases between them. CDR1 MDHEN and CDR2 SYDVKM come from the germline V gene. CDR3 sequence: CASSLSYYEQYF. CDR3 nucleotide sequence: TGTGCCAGCAGTCTCAGCTACTACGAGCAGTACTTC. Supplemented by reference TRBV28 and TRBJ2-7, the full variable domain reads DVKVTQSSRYLVKRTGEKVFLECVQDMDHENMFWYRQDPGLGLRLIYFSYDVKMKEKGDIPEGYSVSREKKERFSLILESASTNQTSMYLCASSLSYYEQYFGPGTRLTVT.

The gene calls are TRBV19 and TRBJ2-3, with 14 bases fitting TRBD2. The CDR3 consists of 15 residues. The germline CDR1 and CDR2 sequences are LNHDA and SQIVND (reference sequence). V gave up 6 bases and J gave up 4 bases; unmatched junction bases: 3. CDR3 residues: CASRPGLAGADTQYF. For the CDR3, the DNA is TGTGCCAGTAGGCCGGGACTAGCGGGAGCAGATACGCAGTATTTT.

The chain couples TRBV9 to TRBJ1-2, with 8 positions matching TRBD1. CDR3 size: 17 residues. The V segment lost 0 bases and the J segment 1 base; nucleotides outside the gene matches: 8. Germline V gene data show CDR1 as SGDLS and CDR2 as YYNGEE. Here the CDR3 reads CASSVGQGAIDNYGYTF. CDR3 sequence (DNA): TGTGCCAGCAGCGTAGGGCAGGGGGCCATAGATAACTATGGCTACACCTTC.

CDR3 DNA: TGTGCCAGCAGCGTGACAGTGAGCTCCTACAATGAGCAGTTCTTC. It is translated as CASSVTVSSYNEQFF. This chain joins TRBV7-3 and TRBJ2-1; D is possibly TRBD1 (5 bases). The CDR3 has 15 amino acids. V lost 5 bases and J lost 0, with 11 bases in between. Germline CDR1 is SGHTA and CDR2 is FQGTGA.

This rearrangement joins TRBV5-1 to TRBJ1-1, with D possibly TRBD1 on 6 matching bases. In germline, CDR1 is SGHRS, CDR2 YFSETQ. The length of the CDR3 is 14 residues. The V end was cut by 3 bases, the J end by 5 bases, with 14 bases between. The CDR3: CASSWRQDETEAFF. The CDR3, as DNA: TGCGCCAGCAGCTGGCGACAGGATGAGACTGAAGCTTTCTTT.

A single count supports this clone. The chain carries TRBV9 and TRBJ2-1; D is unclear. Per germline, CDR1 SGDLS and CDR2 YYNGEE. The CDR3 is 16 amino acids. Between the trimmed V and J ends, which lost 0 bases and 1 base, there was a span of 11 bases. This CDR3 is CASSVVVRPSYNEQFF. The CDR3 DNA sequence: TGTGCCAGCAGCGTAGTGGTGAGACCATCCTACAATGAGCAGTTCTTC. The full variable domain, rest sourced from reference TRBV9 and TRBJ2-1, is DSGVTQTPKHLITATGQRVTLRCSPRSGDLSVYWYQQSLDQGLQFLIQYYNGEERAKGNILERFSAQQFPDLHSELNLSSLELGDSALYFCASSVVVRPSYNEQFFGPGTRLTVL.

The chain couples TRBV14 to TRBJ2-2; D not resolved. V was trimmed by 4 bases and J by 4 bases, leaving 4 bases between them. CDR1 is SGHDN and CDR2 is FVKESK in the germline V gene. The CDR3 totals 12 residues. The CDR3 protein is CASSRPTGELFF. Here the CDR3 DNA reads TGTGCCAGCAGCCGCCCCACCGGGGAGCTGTTTTTT.